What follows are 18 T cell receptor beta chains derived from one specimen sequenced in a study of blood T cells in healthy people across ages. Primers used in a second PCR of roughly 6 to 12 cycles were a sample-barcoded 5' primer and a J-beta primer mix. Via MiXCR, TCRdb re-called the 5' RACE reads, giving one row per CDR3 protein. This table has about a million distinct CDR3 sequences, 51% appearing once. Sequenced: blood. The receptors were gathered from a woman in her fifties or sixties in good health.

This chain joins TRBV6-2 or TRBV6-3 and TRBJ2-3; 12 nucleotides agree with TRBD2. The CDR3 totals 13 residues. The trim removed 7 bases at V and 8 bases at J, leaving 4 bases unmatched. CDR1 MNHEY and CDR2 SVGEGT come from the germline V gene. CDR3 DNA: TGTGCCAGCAAGACTAGCGGGAGTGGTACGCAGTATTTT. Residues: CASKTSGSGTQYF.

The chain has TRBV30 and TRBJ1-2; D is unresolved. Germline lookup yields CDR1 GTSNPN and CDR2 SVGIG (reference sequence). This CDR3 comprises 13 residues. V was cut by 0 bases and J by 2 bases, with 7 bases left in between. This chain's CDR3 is CAWSVLGNYGYTF. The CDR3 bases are TGTGCCTGGAGTGTACTGGGGAACTATGGCTACACCTTC.

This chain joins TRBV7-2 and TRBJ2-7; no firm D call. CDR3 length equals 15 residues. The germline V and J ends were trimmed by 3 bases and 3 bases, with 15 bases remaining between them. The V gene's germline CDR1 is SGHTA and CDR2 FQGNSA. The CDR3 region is CASSLGWGGNYEQYF. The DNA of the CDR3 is TGTGCCAGCAGCTTGGGCTGGGGTGGGAACTACGAGCAGTACTTC.

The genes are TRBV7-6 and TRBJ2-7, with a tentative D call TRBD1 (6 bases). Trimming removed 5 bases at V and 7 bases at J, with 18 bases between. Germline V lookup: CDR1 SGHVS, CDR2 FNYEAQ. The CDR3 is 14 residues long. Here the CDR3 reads CASSVARGGREQYF. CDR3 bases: TGTGCCAGCAGCGTGGCCAGAGGGGGTAGGGAGCAGTACTTC.

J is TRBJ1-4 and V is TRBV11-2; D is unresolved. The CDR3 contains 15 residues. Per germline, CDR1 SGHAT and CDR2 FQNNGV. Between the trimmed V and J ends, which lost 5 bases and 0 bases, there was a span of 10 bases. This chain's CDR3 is CASSPGLATNEKLFF. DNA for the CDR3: TGTGCCAGCAGCCCAGGACTGGCAACTAATGAAAAACTGTTTTTT. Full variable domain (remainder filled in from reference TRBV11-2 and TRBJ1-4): EAGVAQSPRYKIIEKRQSVAFWCNPISGHATLYWYQQILGQGPKLLIQFQNNGVVDDSQLPKDRFSAERLKGVDSTLKIQPAKLEDSAVYLCASSPGLATNEKLFFGSGTQLSVL.

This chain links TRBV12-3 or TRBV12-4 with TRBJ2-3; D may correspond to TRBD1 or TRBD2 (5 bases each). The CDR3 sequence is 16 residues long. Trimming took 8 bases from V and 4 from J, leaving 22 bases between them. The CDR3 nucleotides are TGTGCCAGCTCAAAACGGGGCGGAGTGAGCGCAGATACGCAGTATTTT. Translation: CASSKRGGVSADTQYF.

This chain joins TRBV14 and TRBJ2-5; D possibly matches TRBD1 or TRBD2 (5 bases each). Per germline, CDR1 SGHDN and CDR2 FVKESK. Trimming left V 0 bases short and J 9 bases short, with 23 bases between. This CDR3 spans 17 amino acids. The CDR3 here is CASSQEGVGLNHAAQYF. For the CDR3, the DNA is TGTGCCAGCAGCCAAGAGGGAGTGGGGCTAAACCACGCGGCCCAGTACTTC.

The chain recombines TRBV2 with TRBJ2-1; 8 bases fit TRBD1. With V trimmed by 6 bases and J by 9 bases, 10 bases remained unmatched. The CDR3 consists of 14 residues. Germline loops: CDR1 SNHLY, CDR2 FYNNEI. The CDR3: CASRLGQEGGEQFF. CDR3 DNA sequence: TGTGCCAGCAGACTGGGACAGGAGGGCGGTGAGCAGTTCTTC.

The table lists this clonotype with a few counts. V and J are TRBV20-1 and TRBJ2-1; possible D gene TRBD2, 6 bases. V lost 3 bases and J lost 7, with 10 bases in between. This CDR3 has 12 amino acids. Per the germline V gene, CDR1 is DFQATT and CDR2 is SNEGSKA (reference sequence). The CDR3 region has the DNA TGCAGTGCTAGTCCAGGGAGGAATGAGCAGTTCTTC. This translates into CSASPGRNEQFF.

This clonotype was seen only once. CDR3 region: CSAREDRNQPQHF. CDR3 in DNA: TGCAGTGCTAGAGAGGACAGGAATCAGCCCCAGCATTTT. The genes are TRBV20-1 and TRBJ1-5, with 7 bases aligning to TRBD1. The CDR3 totals 13 residues. The J segment lost 4 bases and the V segment lost 0 bases, leaving 0 bases of the junction unmatched. Per germline, CDR1 DFQATT and CDR2 SNEGSKA (reference sequence).

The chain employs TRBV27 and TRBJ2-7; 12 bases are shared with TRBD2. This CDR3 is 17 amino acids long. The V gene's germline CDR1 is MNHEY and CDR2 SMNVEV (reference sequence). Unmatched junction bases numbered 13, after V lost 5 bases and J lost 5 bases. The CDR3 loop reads CASSPTYRLAGVDEQYF. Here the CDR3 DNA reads TGTGCCAGCAGTCCTACCTACCGACTAGCGGGAGTCGACGAGCAGTACTTC.

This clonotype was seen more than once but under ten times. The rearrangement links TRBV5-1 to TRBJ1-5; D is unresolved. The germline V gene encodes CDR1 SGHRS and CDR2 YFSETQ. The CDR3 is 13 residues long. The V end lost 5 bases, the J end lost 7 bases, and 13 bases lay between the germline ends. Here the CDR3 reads CASSDDPEQPQHF. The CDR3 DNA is TGCGCCAGCAGTGACGACCCGGAACAGCCCCAGCATTTT.

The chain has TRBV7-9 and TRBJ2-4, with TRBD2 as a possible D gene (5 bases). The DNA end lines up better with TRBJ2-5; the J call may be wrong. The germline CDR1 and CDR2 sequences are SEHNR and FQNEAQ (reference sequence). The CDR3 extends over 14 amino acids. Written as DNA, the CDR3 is TGTGCCAGCGGGCCGGGAAGCGGCCAAGAGACCCAGTACTTC. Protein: CASGPGSGQETQYF.

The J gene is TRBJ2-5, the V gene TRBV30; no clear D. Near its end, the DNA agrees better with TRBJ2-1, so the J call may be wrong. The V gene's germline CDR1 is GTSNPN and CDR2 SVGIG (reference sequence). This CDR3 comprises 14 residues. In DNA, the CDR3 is TGTGCCTGGAGTGTACAAGGCAGCCAAGAGACCCAGTTCTTC. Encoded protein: CAWSVQGSQETQFF.

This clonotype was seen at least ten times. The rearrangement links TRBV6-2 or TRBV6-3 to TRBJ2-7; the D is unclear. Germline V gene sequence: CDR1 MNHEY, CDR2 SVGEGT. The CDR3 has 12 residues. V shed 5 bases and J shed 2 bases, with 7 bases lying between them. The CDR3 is CASSPQAYEQYF. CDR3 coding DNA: TGTGCCAGCAGTCCCCAGGCCTACGAGCAGTACTTC.

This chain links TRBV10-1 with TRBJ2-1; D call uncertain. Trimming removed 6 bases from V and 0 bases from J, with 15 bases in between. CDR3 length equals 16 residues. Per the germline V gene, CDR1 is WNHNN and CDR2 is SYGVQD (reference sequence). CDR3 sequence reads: CASSKRRAPSYNEQFF. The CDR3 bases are TGCGCCAGCAGCAAGAGAAGGGCTCCCTCCTACAATGAGCAGTTCTTC.

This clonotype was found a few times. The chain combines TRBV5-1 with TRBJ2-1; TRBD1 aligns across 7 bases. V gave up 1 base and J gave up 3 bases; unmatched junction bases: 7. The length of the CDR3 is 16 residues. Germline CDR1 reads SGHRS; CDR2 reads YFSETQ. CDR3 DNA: TGCGCCAGCAGCTTGTTTCCGGGACAGATCTACAATGAGCAGTTCTTC. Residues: CASSLFPGQIYNEQFF.

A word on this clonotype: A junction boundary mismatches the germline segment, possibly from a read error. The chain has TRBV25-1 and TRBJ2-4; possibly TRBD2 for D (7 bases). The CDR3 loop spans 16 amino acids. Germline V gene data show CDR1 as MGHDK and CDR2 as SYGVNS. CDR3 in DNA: TGTGCCAGCCCAAATCGAGGGGGGGGAGCCAAAACCATTCAGTACTTC. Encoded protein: CASPNRGGGAKTIQYF.